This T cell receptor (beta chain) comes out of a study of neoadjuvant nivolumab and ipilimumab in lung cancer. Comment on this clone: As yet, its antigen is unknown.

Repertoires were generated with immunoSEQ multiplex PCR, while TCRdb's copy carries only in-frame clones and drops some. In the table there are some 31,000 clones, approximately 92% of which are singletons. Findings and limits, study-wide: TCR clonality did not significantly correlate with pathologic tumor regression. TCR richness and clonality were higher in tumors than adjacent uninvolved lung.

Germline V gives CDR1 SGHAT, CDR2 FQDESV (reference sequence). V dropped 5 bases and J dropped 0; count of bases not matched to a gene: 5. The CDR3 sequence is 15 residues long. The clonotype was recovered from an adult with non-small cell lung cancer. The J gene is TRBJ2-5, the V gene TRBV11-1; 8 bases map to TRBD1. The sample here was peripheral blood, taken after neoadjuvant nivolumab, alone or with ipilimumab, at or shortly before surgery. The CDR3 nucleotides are TGTGCCAGCAGCGATGACAGGGGTTACCAAGAGACCCAGTACTTC. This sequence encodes CASSDDRGYQETQYF.